The 5 T cell receptor beta chains below come from one sample, sequenced in a study of cytomegalovirus exposure and HLA in healthy donors (dated by TCRdb to the late 2010s). The method behind the library was the immunoSEQ multiplex PCR assay. A mixture of 60 forward primers for TCR Vbeta segments and 13 reverse primers for TCR Jbeta segments was used in the multiplex PCR. Sourced from immuneACCESS, this table was stored by TCRdb with only in-frame sequences that have V and J called. A share of the clones is absent; for the studies checked, an unresolved V gene accounts for under half, and the remainder has no known explanation. The table for this sample lists more than 150,000 clones; roughly 84% of them were counted only once. In total, the top ten clones hold more than 0.35% of the sample. Sequencing input: PBMCs. Receptors were obtained from a boy between 2 and 10 years old in good health and CMV-seronegative.

In its sample, this clone was seen a few times. This chain joins TRBV4-2 and TRBJ2-1; no firm D call. Germline assignment: CDR1 LGHNA and CDR2 YNFKEQ. Between the trimmed V and J ends, which lost 3 bases and 8 bases, there was a span of 11 bases. This CDR3 has 13 amino acids. DNA for the CDR3: TGTGCCAGCAGCCAGGGCCCTATGGATGAGCAGTTCTTC. It codes for CASSQGPMDEQFF.

J is TRBJ2-3 and V is TRBV5-4; 9 positions match TRBD2. This CDR3 is 15 amino acids long. Trimming took 5 bases from V and 4 from J; bases not matched to a gene: 8. The germline gives CDR1 SGHNT, CDR2 YYREEE (reference sequence). The CDR3 loop is CASRNLAGVADTQYF. The CDR3, as DNA: TGTGCCAGCAGGAATTTAGCGGGAGTGGCAGATACGCAGTATTTT.

The chain recombines TRBV4-1 with TRBJ2-1, with TRBD2 matching over 7 bases. Trimming removed 2 bases from V and 9 bases from J; junction bases left unmatched: 10. CDR1 and CDR2 (germline): MGHRA, YSYEKL. This CDR3 region has 15 residues. CDR3 residues: CASSQFTGTNSEQFF. The CDR3 coding sequence is TGCGCCAGCAGCCAATTCACCGGGACTAACAGTGAGCAGTTCTTC.

The chain joins TRBV19 to TRBJ2-1, with 11 bases that match TRBD2. Trimming at V came to 5 bases and at J to 7 bases, leaving 10 bases not matched to a gene. The CDR3 extends over 16 amino acids. Germline loops: CDR1 LNHDA, CDR2 SQIVND (reference sequence). CDR3 loop: CASSSTLAGGRNEQFF. As DNA, the CDR3 is TGTGCCAGTAGTTCGACCCTAGCGGGAGGACGGAATGAGCAGTTCTTC.

This clone was observed a handful of times. This chain links TRBV2 with TRBJ2-7, with 9 bases matching TRBD1. CDR1 is SNHLY, CDR2 FYNNEI, per germline. The CDR3 extends over 13 amino acids. V trimming: 8 bases; J trimming: 2 bases; junction bases outside the gene matches: 4. This CDR3 reads CASRQGGTYEQYF. CDR3 DNA: TGTGCCAGCCGACAGGGGGGAACCTACGAGCAGTACTTC. Based on the CDR3 plus reference TRBV2 and TRBJ2-7, the full variable domain is EPEVTQTPSHQVTQMGQEVILRCVPISNHLYFYWYRQILGQKVEFLVSFYNNEISEKSEIFDDQFSVERPDGSNFTLKIRSTKLEDSAMYFCASRQGGTYEQYFGPGTRLTVT.